This passage covers 14 T cell receptor beta chains from one sample sequenced in a study of cytomegalovirus exposure and HLA in healthy donors. Libraries were prepared by immunoSEQ multiplex PCR; TCRdb keeps only in-frame clonotypes and omits some of them. This table has about 130,000 clones, 80% to 90% appearing once. Sequencing used PBMCs. Source of these receptors: a woman between 18 and 30 years old in good health and CMV-seronegative.

The rearrangement links TRBV5-4 to TRBJ2-7; TRBD1 agrees at 9 bases. CDR3 length: 17 residues. Germline-derived CDR1 and CDR2 are SGHNT and YYREEE (reference sequence). The V segment lost 0 bases and the J segment 1 base; nucleotides outside the gene matches: 8. DNA for the CDR3: TGTGCCAGCAGCTTGGTGGGACAGGGTCGGTTGTCCTACGAGCAGTACTTC. This gives the protein CASSLVGQGRLSYEQYF.

CDR3 amino acids: CATSRDLRGYTF. In DNA form, the CDR3 reads TGTGCCACCAGCAGAGATTTGCGGGGCTACACCTTC. This sequence joins TRBV15 and TRBJ1-2; no reliable D call. This CDR3 region has 12 residues. Germline values: CDR1 LNHNV, CDR2 YYDKDF (reference sequence). Trimming shortened V by 0 bases and J by 8 bases, and 7 bases separated the two germline ends.

The chain links TRBV5-1 to TRBJ2-3, with 7 positions matching TRBD1. The CDR3 runs 14 residues. Germline CDR1 is SGHRS and CDR2 is YFSETQ. The V segment lost 4 bases and the J segment 3 bases; nucleotides outside the gene matches: 5. The CDR3 protein is CASSPGQATDTQYF. In DNA form, the CDR3 reads TGCGCCAGCAGCCCTGGACAGGCGACAGATACGCAGTATTTT.

The chain links TRBV7-9 to TRBJ1-1; TRBD1 aligns across 8 bases. Trimming removed 5 bases from V and 4 bases from J; junction bases left unmatched: 6. The CDR3 totals 14 residues. CDR1 and CDR2 (germline): SEHNR, FQNEAQ (reference sequence). CDR3 nucleotide sequence: TGTGCCAGCAGCGAGGACAGGGCGGGCACTGAAGCTTTCTTT. Translated, it gives CASSEDRAGTEAFF.

CDR3 residues: CASGRGENTGELFF. CDR3 in DNA: TGTGCCAGCGGACGCGGGGAGAACACCGGGGAGCTGTTTTTT. This rearrangement joins TRBV2 to TRBJ2-2; maybe TRBD2 (6 bases). The germline V and J ends were trimmed by 8 bases and 1 base, with 11 bases remaining between them. The CDR3 has 14 residues. CDR1 and CDR2 (germline): SNHLY, FYNNEI.

The CDR3 sequence is CASSFSPGLAGELFF. CDR3 sequence (DNA): TGTGCCAGCAGCTTCTCCCCGGGTTTGGCCGGGGAGCTGTTTTTT. This chain joins TRBV5-6 and TRBJ2-2; D remains ambiguous. Trimming took 2 bases from V and 6 from J, leaving 14 bases between them. The CDR3 runs 15 residues. Germline V gene sequence: CDR1 SGHDT, CDR2 YYEEEE.

The chain carries TRBV7-9 and TRBJ1-6; 7 bases agree with TRBD1. The CDR3 length is 15 residues. The V gene end was trimmed by 5 bases and the J gene end by 3 bases; junction bases not matched to a gene: 4. Germline V gene lookup returns CDR1 SEHNR and CDR2 FQNEAQ (reference sequence). In nucleotides, the CDR3 is TGTGCCAGCAGCCCACAGGGGAGCTATAATTCACCCCTCCACTTT. Translated, it gives CASSPQGSYNSPLHF.

CDR3 residues: CASSLPGNTDTQYF. Here the CDR3 DNA reads TGCGCCAGCAGCTTACCGGGGAACACAGATACGCAGTATTTT. The chain is built from TRBV5-1 and TRBJ2-3, with TRBD2 as a possible D gene (5 bases). Germline V gene sequence: CDR1 SGHRS, CDR2 YFSETQ. The CDR3 spans 14 residues. Trimming stripped 2 bases from V and 2 bases from J, with 9 bases between.

V gene TRBV7-3 combines with J gene TRBJ2-7, with 7 positions matching TRBD1. The CDR3 is 14 amino acids. CDR1 is SGHTA and CDR2 is FQGTGA in the germline V gene. V shed 5 bases, J shed 2 bases, and the junction held 6 bases outside the gene matches. Here the CDR3 reads CASSRGQRPYEQYF. The CDR3 nucleotides are TGTGCCAGCAGCAGGGGACAGCGACCCTACGAGCAGTACTTC.

The chain recombines TRBV9 with TRBJ1-6; TRBD1 might be the D (5 bases). V was cut by 2 bases and J by 5 bases, with 14 bases left in between. Per the germline V gene, CDR1 is SGDLS and CDR2 is YYNGEE. CDR3 length: 16 residues. In DNA form, the CDR3 reads TGTGCCAGCAGCGTGTCAGGGCAGGGCCATAATTCACCCCTCCACTTT. It specifies CASSVSGQGHNSPLHF.

This clone has more than one count but fewer than ten. This chain joins TRBV5-1 and TRBJ2-2; D uncertain. The V gene's germline CDR1 is SGHRS and CDR2 YFSETQ. V was clipped by 0 bases and J by 0 bases, with 21 bases between them. The CDR3 has 20 residues. CDR3 residues: CASSLGPSGRFEPNTGELFF. Here the CDR3 DNA reads TGCGCCAGCAGCTTGGGACCGTCCGGCAGGTTTGAGCCGAACACCGGGGAGCTGTTTTTT.

This clone was picked up one time. This chain's CDR3 is CSVEPLAGYNEQFF. CDR3 DNA: TGCAGCGTTGAACCCCTAGCGGGCTACAATGAGCAGTTCTTC. The chain has TRBV29-1 and TRBJ2-1; 8 bases fit TRBD2. Germline trimming cut 2 bases from V and 3 bases from J; bases unmatched to any gene: 3. The CDR3 is made up of 14 amino acids. Looked up from germline, CDR1 is SQVTM and CDR2 is ANQGSEA.

The chain joins TRBV2 to TRBJ1-4; the match to TRBD1 covers 7 bases. CDR3 length equals 15 residues. Germline V gene lookup returns CDR1 SNHLY and CDR2 FYNNEI. The trim removed 8 bases at V and 7 bases at J, leaving 13 bases unmatched. The CDR3 nucleotides read TGTGCCAGCCGGGACAGCTTCAACCGAGGTGAAAAACTGTTTTTT. Residues: CASRDSFNRGEKLFF.

The sample holds one count of this clone. This rearrangement joins TRBV6-5 to TRBJ2-6; 7 bases map to TRBD1. Germline V lookup: CDR1 MNHEY, CDR2 SVGAGI. The V and J ends lost 2 bases and 1 base, in that order; junction bases with no gene match: 2. The CDR3 is 16 residues long. CDR3 sequence reads: CASSYGTASGANVLTF. The CDR3 coding sequence is TGTGCCAGCAGTTACGGGACAGCATCTGGGGCCAACGTCCTGACTTTC.